Below are 29 T cell receptor beta chains sequenced from a single sample in a study of blood T cell repertoires in COVID-19. Measured with immunoSEQ multiplex PCR; TCRdb has only the in-frame clones, and not every one. Among tens of thousands of clones, roughly 84% were seen once, and the ten largest hold about an eighth. Sequencing was done on a sample of peripheral blood. These receptors were collected from a man between 65 and 79 years old with active COVID-19.

This clone was seen only a few times. This chain connects TRBV7-2 to TRBJ2-2; TRBD2 matches 13 bases. V dropped 5 bases and J dropped 7; count of bases not matched to a gene: 10. Germline CDR1 is SGHTA and CDR2 is FQGNSA. This CDR3 spans 17 amino acids. CDR3 DNA sequence: TGTGCCAGCAGCCCACTAGCGGGGGGGCGACGGGTCGGGGAGCTGTTTTTT. It codes for CASSPLAGGRRVGELFF.

V is TRBV7-2 and J is TRBJ2-4, with unresolved D. The CDR3 has 14 residues. V lost 4 bases and J 1 base, leaving 8 bases between the germline ends. From germline, CDR1 is SGHTA and CDR2 FQGNSA. The CDR3 sequence: CASSSISAKNIQYF. The DNA for the CDR3 is TGTGCCAGCAGCTCAATTAGTGCCAAAAACATTCAGTACTTC.

In the case of this clone: The junction shows a germline mismatch at one end, possibly a read error. This chain joins TRBV19 and TRBJ2-6; D is possibly TRBD1 (5 bases). From germline, CDR1 is LNHDA and CDR2 SQIVND (reference sequence). CDR3 length: 16 residues. Here the CDR3 DNA reads TGTGCCAGTAGTATAGCCCAAGGGGCTGGGGCCAACGTCCCGACTTTC. It is translated as CASSIAQGAGANVPTF.

The CDR3 nucleotides are TGTGCCAGCTCACCTTCGGAGTGGAATACGCAGTATTTT. Its protein product is CASSPSEWNTQYF. The J gene is TRBJ2-3, the V gene TRBV18; D gene uncertain. The CDR3 runs to 13 residues. Germline V CDR1 and CDR2: KGHSH, LQKENI. V was clipped by 3 bases and J by 7 bases, with 11 bases between them.

As regards this clone: Different DNA sequences within this sample yield the same CDR3. The rearrangement uses TRBV9 and TRBJ2-1, with TRBD2 matching 9 bases. Germline CDR1 reads SGDLS; CDR2 reads YYNGEE. The CDR3 runs 16 residues. The V gene end was trimmed by 3 bases and the J gene end by 10 bases; junction bases not matched to a gene: 14. CDR3 sequence: CASSEGGGGGAREQFF. CDR3 bases: TGTGCCAGCAGCGAGGGAGGGGGCGGGGGGGCTCGGGAGCAGTTCTTC.

V and J are TRBV7-2 and TRBJ1-5; 7 bases align to TRBD1. CDR1 is SGHTA, CDR2 FQGNSA, per germline. V lost 1 base and J lost 6; bases outside the gene matches: 6. This CDR3 spans 15 amino acids. The CDR3 nucleotides read TGTGCCAGCAGCTTAGGAGACAGGGCCGCTCAGCCCCAGCATTTT. Protein sequence: CASSLGDRAAQPQHF.

The V gene is TRBV14, the J gene TRBJ1-1, with 9 nucleotides matching TRBD1. CDR3 size: 15 residues. The junction had 9 bases not matched to a gene; V was cut back by 7 bases and J by 3 bases. The germline V gene has CDR1 SGHDN and CDR2 FVKESK. The CDR3 loop is CASNKQGAGYTEAFF. Written as DNA, the CDR3 is TGTGCCAGCAACAAACAGGGGGCCGGGTACACTGAAGCTTTCTTT.

This rearrangement joins TRBV24-1 to TRBJ1-5; TRBD1 might be the D (5 bases). V dropped 4 bases and J dropped 6 bases, with 21 bases sitting between them. CDR3 length: 17 amino acids. The germline gives CDR1 KGHDR, CDR2 SFDVKD. The CDR3 protein is CATSDPTREGNFQPQHF. DNA of the CDR3: TGTGCCACCAGTGACCCCACCCGGGAGGGGAACTTTCAGCCCCAGCATTTT.

The V gene is TRBV2, the J gene TRBJ2-5; 12 nucleotides line up with TRBD2. V shed 5 bases and J 7 bases; nucleotides not matched to a gene: 11. This CDR3 is built from 16 residues. Germline V lookup: CDR1 SNHLY, CDR2 FYNNEI. The CDR3 spells CASSPTSGGTFGTQYF. CDR3 DNA: TGTGCCAGCAGTCCTACTAGCGGGGGGACTTTTGGGACCCAGTACTTC.

In this sample, this clone turned up a few times. The chain has TRBV30 and TRBJ1-5; D ambiguous. This CDR3 has 15 residues. V shed 0 bases and J shed 4 bases, with 13 bases lying between them. From germline, CDR1 is GTSNPN and CDR2 SVGIG (reference sequence). The CDR3 protein is CAWSVPSLQNQPQHF. The CDR3 region has the DNA TGTGCCTGGAGTGTACCTAGCCTGCAGAATCAGCCCCAGCATTTT.

The chain combines TRBV6-5 with TRBJ1-2; 7 nucleotides line up with TRBD1. The V and J ends lost 0 bases and 2 bases, in that order; junction bases with no gene match: 3. The CDR3 is 15 residues long. CDR1 is MNHEY and CDR2 is SVGAGI in the germline V gene. CDR3 DNA: TGTGCCAGCAGTTACTCATCGACAGGGAACTATGGCTACACCTTC. It is translated as CASSYSSTGNYGYTF.

This chain links TRBV19 with TRBJ2-2, with TRBD1 matching 9 bases. The CDR3 contains 15 residues. With 10 bases clipped from V and 2 bases from J, the junction kept 8 bases outside the gene matches. The germline CDR1 and CDR2 sequences are LNHDA and SQIVND (reference sequence). This CDR3 is CAIRDRGGNTGELFF. In DNA form, the CDR3 reads TGTGCCATTCGAGACAGGGGGGGAAACACCGGGGAGCTGTTTTTT.

The CDR3, as DNA: TGTGCCAGCAGCCCCCAAGGACTTTTCGAAGCTTTCTTT. Translating it yields CASSPQGLFEAFF. The chain recombines TRBV7-2 with TRBJ1-1; D is undetermined. Germline CDR1 SGHTA, CDR2 FQGNSA. V was clipped by 5 bases and J by 8 bases, with 15 bases between them. The CDR3 sequence is 13 residues long.

The gene calls are TRBV6-5 and TRBJ2-5; weak D call: TRBD2 (5 bases). CDR3 length: 14 residues. CDR1 and CDR2 from the germline V gene are MNHEY and SVGAGI. The V gene lost 8 bases and the J gene lost 6 bases, with 19 bases spanning the gap. The CDR3 spells CASQRSLVTKTQYF. Written as DNA, the CDR3 is TGTGCCAGCCAAAGGTCACTAGTGACGAAGACCCAGTACTTC.

There are a few counts of this clone. The V call is TRBV9, the J call TRBJ1-1; D is undetermined. Trimming pared 0 bases from V and 6 bases from J, leaving 9 bases between. This CDR3 has 13 residues. The germline CDR1 and CDR2 sequences are SGDLS and YYNGEE. The CDR3 region has the DNA TGTGCCAGCAGCGTAGACGAGGGAGCTGAAGCTTTCTTT. As protein: CASSVDEGAEAFF. Looking up the rest from reference TRBV9 and TRBJ1-1 gives the full variable domain: DSGVTQTPKHLITATGQRVTLRCSPRSGDLSVYWYQQSLDQGLQFLIQYYNGEERAKGNILERFSAQQFPDLHSELNLSSLELGDSALYFCASSVDEGAEAFFGQGTRLTVV.

V gene TRBV6-5 combines with J gene TRBJ1-3; no clear D. Germline loops: CDR1 MNHEY, CDR2 SVGAGI. CDR3 size: 14 residues. Trimming shortened V by 4 bases and J by 1 base, and 8 bases separated the two germline ends. The CDR3 protein is CASSLEVSGNTIYF. CDR3 in DNA: TGTGCCAGCAGTTTAGAGGTATCTGGAAACACCATATATTTT.

The chain has TRBV5-1 and TRBJ2-1; possible D gene TRBD1, 7 bases. V dropped 4 bases and J dropped 5 bases, with 19 bases sitting between them. CDR3 length: 16 amino acids. CDR1 SGHRS and CDR2 YFSETQ come from the germline V gene. The CDR3 protein is CASSKEGRGVNNEQFF. The CDR3, as DNA: TGCGCCAGCAGCAAGGAGGGCAGGGGGGTGAACAATGAGCAGTTCTTC. Variable domain in full (rest from reference TRBV5-1 and TRBJ2-1): KAGVTQTPRYLIKTRGQQVTLSCSPISGHRSVSWYQQTPGQGLQFLFEYFSETQRNKGNFPGRFSGRQFSNSRSEMNVSTLELGDSALYLCASSKEGRGVNNEQFFGPGTRLTVL.

This chain connects TRBV7-8 to TRBJ1-6; 7 bases align to TRBD1. The germline CDR1 and CDR2 sequences are SGHVS and FQNEAQ. Losses at the gene ends were 7 bases for V and 4 bases for J; bases not matched to a gene: 4. CDR3 size: 14 residues. The CDR3 coding sequence is TGTGCCAGCATTCCGGGACAGTATAATTCACCCCTCCACTTT. It is translated as CASIPGQYNSPLHF.

The chain couples TRBV4-1 to TRBJ1-2; possible D gene TRBD1, 6 bases. The V and J ends lost 5 bases and 5 bases respectively, with 27 bases between them. The CDR3 totals 18 residues. In germline, CDR1 is MGHRA, CDR2 YSYEKL. The DNA for the CDR3 is TGCGCCAGCAGCACAAGGACAGTAGCAAAAGACTTCTTATATGGCTACACCTTC. Its translation: CASSTRTVAKDFLYGYTF.

This clone turned up a few times. The rearrangement links TRBV5-6 to TRBJ2-7; TRBD2 is a possible D gene (7 bases). V was pared by 5 bases and J by 4 bases, with 19 bases between. The CDR3 runs to 15 residues. CDR1 SGHDT and CDR2 YYEEEE come from the germline V gene. The CDR3 reads CASSSRLQGGYEQYF. In DNA form, the CDR3 reads TGTGCCAGCAGTTCGAGACTACAGGGAGGGTACGAGCAGTACTTC.

The gene calls are TRBV19 and TRBJ1-5; possible D gene TRBD1, 5 bases. V was shortened by 3 bases and J by 5 bases, with 17 bases between the two germline ends. The CDR3 spans 16 residues. The germline gives CDR1 LNHDA, CDR2 SQIVND (reference sequence). The CDR3 DNA is TGTGCCAGTAGTATTTGGGGGGAGGGCCAATATCAGCCCCAGCATTTT. It yields the protein CASSIWGEGQYQPQHF.

This clone was counted between two and nine times. One end of the junction varies from germline; a read error may be responsible. The gene calls are TRBV7-9 and TRBJ1-2; tentatively, D is TRBD1 (6 bases). The CDR3 is 13 residues long. Per the germline V gene, CDR1 is SEHNR and CDR2 is FQNEAQ (reference sequence). For the CDR3, the DNA is TGTGCCAGCAGCCAAGGGGGAAACAGGTTCCTCCTCTTC. It codes for CASSQGGNRFLLF.

V usage is TRBV2 and J usage is TRBJ2-7, with 7 positions matching TRBD1. The length of the CDR3 is 14 residues. With 5 bases clipped from V and 9 bases from J, the junction kept 13 bases outside the gene matches. CDR1 is SNHLY and CDR2 is FYNNEI in the germline V gene. This CDR3 is CASSPDRRVGAQYF. CDR3 nucleotides: TGTGCCAGCAGTCCGGACAGGCGCGTGGGGGCGCAGTACTTC.

V gene TRBV5-1 combines with J gene TRBJ2-2; D gene ambiguous. The germline V gene encodes CDR1 SGHRS and CDR2 YFSETQ. CDR3 length: 14 residues. The V gene lost 3 bases and the J gene lost 3 bases, with 9 bases spanning the gap. The CDR3 protein is CASSSFPDTGELFF. The CDR3 DNA reads TGCGCCAGCAGCTCTTTCCCGGACACCGGGGAGCTGTTTTTT. Combining the CDR3 with reference TRBV5-1 and TRBJ2-2 gives the whole variable domain KAGVTQTPRYLIKTRGQQVTLSCSPISGHRSVSWYQQTPGQGLQFLFEYFSETQRNKGNFPGRFSGRQFSNSRSEMNVSTLELGDSALYLCASSSFPDTGELFFGEGSRLTVL.

This clone is medium-sized in the sample. The rearrangement joins TRBV6-2 or TRBV6-3 to TRBJ2-7; no clear D gene. V lost 2 bases and J lost 6, with 8 bases in between. This CDR3 is 12 amino acids long. The germline V gene has CDR1 MNHEY and CDR2 SVGEGT. The CDR3 bases are TGTGCCAGCAGTTACACCGCCGGCGAGCAGTACTTC. Its protein product is CASSYTAGEQYF.

This clone occurred a few times. The rearrangement links TRBV7-2 to TRBJ1-5, with D possibly TRBD1 on 5 matching bases. V shed 0 bases and J shed 3 bases, with 12 bases lying between them. In germline, CDR1 is SGHTA, CDR2 FQGNSA. CDR3 length: 16 amino acids. The CDR3 nucleotides are TGTGCCAGCAGCTTAGCGCGGGGGAGAAACAATCAGCCCCAGCATTTT. Amino acid sequence: CASSLARGRNNQPQHF.

V usage is TRBV6-2 or TRBV6-3 and J usage is TRBJ2-3, with 10 bases lining up with TRBD2. Looked up from germline, CDR1 is MNHEY and CDR2 is SVGEGT. The CDR3 contains 15 residues. V shed 4 bases and J 2 bases; nucleotides not matched to a gene: 3. CDR3 residues: CASSFLAGATDTQYF. The CDR3 DNA follows: TGTGCCAGCAGTTTCCTAGCGGGGGCCACAGATACGCAGTATTTT.

This rearrangement joins TRBV9 to TRBJ2-7; 12 nucleotides match TRBD2. J lost 4 bases, V lost 4 bases, and 3 bases had no gene match. The CDR3 covers 14 residues. Germline V gives CDR1 SGDLS, CDR2 YYNGEE. The CDR3 is CASSSGLAGYEQYF. In nucleotides, the CDR3 is TGTGCCAGCAGCTCAGGACTAGCGGGGTACGAGCAGTACTTC.

This clone has a handful of counts. The chain recombines TRBV19 with TRBJ1-1; D call uncertain. The CDR3 is 13 residues long. Per germline, CDR1 LNHDA and CDR2 SQIVND (reference sequence). V dropped 7 bases and J dropped 4 bases, with 13 bases sitting between them. The CDR3 protein is CASMETGSTEAFF. CDR3 bases: TGTGCCAGTATGGAGACTGGGAGCACTGAAGCTTTCTTT. Based on the CDR3 plus reference TRBV19 and TRBJ1-1, the full variable domain is DGGITQSPKYLFRKEGQNVTLSCEQNLNHDAMYWYRQDPGQGLRLIYYSQIVNDFQKGDIAEGYSVSREKKESFPLTVTSAQKNPTAFYLCASMETGSTEAFFGQGTRLTVV.